This T cell receptor (beta chain) stems from a study of T cells in narcolepsy. In the study overall: Enrolled donors included narcolepsy type 1 or type 2 patients and healthy controls. Study conclusions and caveats: Same-patient CSF and blood CD4+ T cell clonotypes included HCRT-specific and TRIB2-specific autoreactive ones.

Remarks on this clone: The antigen remains unidentified.

V was pared by 3 bases and J by 4 bases, with 4 bases between. Per the germline V gene, CDR1 is SEHNR and CDR2 is FQNEAQ (reference sequence). The CDR3 totals 12 residues. Some clones are missing from TCRdb's copy, which holds only in-frame ones; the method was immunoSEQ multiplex PCR. The table records about 27,000 clones, roughly nine tenths of them present only once. The V gene is TRBV7-9, the J gene TRBJ1-5, with no clear D. The TCR sequence derives from a human donor with narcolepsy. The specimen sequenced was CD45RA- memory CD4+ T cells from PBMCs. CDR3 sequence: CASSFQNQPQHF. The CDR3 region has the DNA TGTGCCAGCAGCTTTCAAAATCAGCCCCAGCATTTT.